The sequence of this T cell receptor beta chain was determined in a study of blood T cell repertoires in COVID-19 (dated by TCRdb to the early 2020s). Background on the whole study: Samples covering the acute and convalescent phases of COVID-19 were provided by collaborators in the United States, Italy and Spain. Nearly every sample came with metadata listing a de-identified subject ID, COVID-19 status, age in years and sex. Subjects who had been exposed to COVID-19, were actively infected with it, or had recovered from it provided the deeply sampled blood TCRbeta repertoires that made up the dataset. The repertoires were released in a freely available public database meant as a resource for research on the immune response to SARS-CoV-2. The samples were drawn from two sources: the first 160 participants of the ongoing ImmuneRACE study, and over 1,000 subjects contributed by 6 global collaborators. The prospective study material was composed of cDNA or gDNA derived from T cells, B-cell-depleted T cells, or PBMCs. HLA class I and class II types, where available, came from metadata supplied by the sample provider rather than from assay-based typing.

A note on this clone: The specificity of this receptor is unknown. Base qualities are not provided; no much larger clone lies one nucleotide away.

Points the paper makes about the study in general: The quantity of clinical and demographic metadata differed by source and by participant and was supplied without curation.

CDR1 and CDR2 are read off the germline V gene as SQVTM and ANQGSEA. The CDR3 sequence holds 12 residues, the cysteine and phenylalanine included. Only CDR3 DNA is held: 36 bases, read in frame from base 1. V and J lose 5 bases and 8 bases, and a span of 15 bases separates them. The collaborating institutions used their own protocols to collect whole blood in K2EDTA tubes. For TCRbeta analysis, collaborators shipped samples in one of three forms: frozen whole blood, isolated PBMCs, or DNA extracted from either of those sample types. TCRbeta CDR3 regions were amplified from genomic DNA by means of the immunoSEQ Assay, a bias-controlled multiplex PCR. On the authors' methods: The number of nucleated cells in each sample was estimated from the amplification of reference gene primers within the assay. Sequence reads were collapsed and filtered to measure the absolute abundance of every unique TCRbeta CDR3 rearrangement. For each sample, productive Simpson clonality was calculated by taking the square root of Simpson's diversity index across productive rearrangements. Imported from immuneACCESS, the table was reduced by TCRdb to in-frame sequences with V and J called. These copies leave out some clones; in studies compared against another copy, an unresolved V gene accounts for under half, and the cause of the remainder is not known. D and trimming come from the DNA, and the V and J calls and clone size come from that table. This sample has around 270,000 clones in its table, and approximately 86% of those were observed once. Together, the top ten hold approximately 2% of the sample.

The V gene is TRBV29-1 and the J gene is TRBJ1-1; the D segment cannot be called with confidence. The sample consisted of peripheral blood. This clonotype was sampled from a man aged 30 to 39 with active or convalescent COVID-19. In nucleotide form, the sequence is TGCAGCGTTCGTCTGGGCTCGGCCGAAGCTTTCTTT. It translates to CSVRLGSAEAFF.